This record looks at one T cell receptor (beta chain) sequence and its context. It has no known antigen specificity. No qualities accompany the bases; no much larger clone lies one base away. TCRbeta CDR3 regions were amplified from genomic DNA using the immunoSEQ Assay, a bias-controlled multiplex PCR. On the study's bioinformatics: Nucleated cell counts per sample were estimated from amplification of reference gene primers within the assay. To quantify the absolute abundance of each unique TCRbeta CDR3 rearrangement, sequence reads were collapsed and filtered. For each sample, productive Simpson clonality was calculated by taking the square root of Simpson's diversity index across productive rearrangements. TCRdb stores this immuneACCESS table with in-frame sequences only. Part of the clones is absent; in the studies checked, under half of the shortfall reflects unresolved V genes, and no reason is known for the rest. Clonal size and the V and J genes are those of that table, whereas D and trimming came from the DNA. This sample lists around 130,000 clones; 86% were detected once. Of the sample, around 4.2% falls within the top ten clones.

V gives up 1 base and J gives up 2 bases, and the segment between their germline ends measures 8 bases. CDR1 and CDR2 are drawn from the germline V gene: SGHTA, FQGNSA. Counted from cysteine to phenylalanine, this CDR3 has 15 amino acids. Only the CDR3 region is kept as DNA, spanning 45 bases read in frame from base 1. Whole blood was collected in K2EDTA tubes by collaborating institutions according to the institutions' own protocols. For TCRbeta analysis, collaborators shipped samples as frozen whole blood, isolated PBMCs, or DNA extracted from either of those sample types. The sample comes from a study of blood T cell repertoires in COVID-19 (dated by TCRdb to 2018 to 2020). In the study overall: Samples from collaborators originated in the United States, Italy and Spain and spanned both the acute and convalescent phases of COVID-19. HLA class I and class II types, where available, came from metadata supplied by the sample provider rather than from assay-based typing. The repertoires were released in a freely available public database meant as a resource for research on the immune response to SARS-CoV-2. The material from the prospective study consisted of cDNA or gDNA derived from T cells, B-cell-depleted T cells, or PBMCs. The samples were drawn from two sources: the first 160 participants of the ongoing ImmuneRACE study, and 950 to 1,500 subjects contributed by 6 global collaborators. The sample metadata nearly always contained a de-identified subject ID, COVID-19 status, age in years and sex. Subjects who had been exposed to COVID-19, were actively infected with it, or had recovered from it provided the deeply sampled blood TCRbeta repertoires that made up the dataset.

Broad study findings and their caveats: How much clinical and demographic metadata was included differed by source and by participant, and the metadata was provided uncurated.

The receptor was derived from a man in his forties with acute or convalescent COVID-19. The sample was peripheral blood. The chain is encoded by TRBV7-2 joined to TRBJ1-4; TRBD1 is possibly the D segment (6 matching bases). The CDR3 reads CASSLGGQTNEKLFF. The DNA is TGTGCCAGCAGCTTAGGAGGACAGACTAATGAAAAACTGTTTTTT.